The 20 T cell receptor beta chains below all came from one sample that was sequenced in a study of blood T cell repertoires in COVID-19. The data were produced by immunoSEQ multiplex PCR, yet TCRdb's version contains in-frame clones alone and is incomplete. The repertoire holds fewer than 250,000 clones, less than 90% seen once, with under 4% in the top ten. Sequenced input: PBMCs or T cells enriched from blood (not recorded which). These receptors originate from a woman between 25 and 40 years old who had been exposed to COVID-19.

V usage is TRBV19 and J usage is TRBJ2-1; 12 nucleotides match TRBD2. V was clipped by 5 bases and J by 8 bases; unmatched bases: 13. The CDR3 runs to 17 residues. In germline, CDR1 is LNHDA, CDR2 SQIVND (reference sequence). CDR3 nucleotide sequence: TGTGCCAGTAGTCCGTACCCCGGGACTAGCGGGTACGATGAGCAGTTCTTC. Its protein product is CASSPYPGTSGYDEQFF.

This chain joins TRBV5-1 and TRBJ1-1, with 7 bases matching TRBD1. CDR3 length: 15 residues. CDR1 SGHRS and CDR2 YFSETQ come from the germline V gene. V was pared by 5 bases and J by 0 bases, with 7 bases of the junction left unmatched. CDR3: CASRVRTGLNTEAFF. CDR3 sequence (DNA): TGCGCCAGCAGGGTGCGGACAGGCCTGAACACTGAAGCTTTCTTT.

This rearrangement joins TRBV5-4 to TRBJ1-1, with a tentative D call TRBD1 (6 bases). Trimming removed 4 bases from V and 5 bases from J, with 15 bases in between. The germline V gene has CDR1 SGHNT and CDR2 YYREEE (reference sequence). CDR3 length equals 14 residues. The CDR3 DNA reads as TGTGCCAGCAGCGAACAGGGAAGGGGGACTGAAGCTTTCTTT. Its protein product is CASSEQGRGTEAFF.

The V call is TRBV5-4, the J call TRBJ1-2, with D unresolved. Germline CDR1 is SGHNT and CDR2 is YYREEE (reference sequence). V dropped 1 base and J dropped 8 bases, with 15 bases sitting between them. This CDR3 has 14 residues. The CDR3 loop reads CASSLPLETWGYTF. CDR3 in DNA: TGTGCCAGCAGCTTGCCCCTAGAGACGTGGGGCTACACCTTC.

The chain combines TRBV30 with TRBJ2-2; the D is unclear. This CDR3 contains 11 residues. CDR1 and CDR2 (germline): GTSNPN, SVGIG (reference sequence). V dropped 6 bases and J dropped 4 bases, with 6 bases sitting between them. The CDR3 region is CACEFTGELFF. DNA of the CDR3: TGTGCCTGCGAGTTCACCGGGGAGCTGTTTTTT.

The rearrangement uses TRBV9 and TRBJ2-1; TRBD2 matches at 7 bases. This CDR3 is 15 amino acids long. CDR1 SGDLS and CDR2 YYNGEE come from the germline V gene. With V trimmed by 4 bases and J by 10 bases, 14 bases remained unmatched. CDR3 amino acids: CASSQGGLGSGEQFF. CDR3 nucleotides: TGTGCCAGCAGCCAGGGAGGGCTCGGGTCGGGGGAGCAGTTCTTC.

This clone has a single count. The chain recombines TRBV28 with TRBJ1-4; D remains ambiguous. The V gene lost 2 bases and the J gene lost 0 bases, with 10 bases spanning the gap. Germline lookup yields CDR1 MDHEN and CDR2 SYDVKM. This CDR3 has 16 residues. The DNA of the CDR3 is TGTGCCAGCAGTTTAAGAGGGAGGCCAACTAATGAAAAACTGTTTTTT. This translates into CASSLRGRPTNEKLFF.

This sequence joins TRBV15 and TRBJ1-4; TRBD1 matches 8 bases. The germline CDR1 and CDR2 sequences are LNHNV and YYDKDF (reference sequence). The CDR3 loop spans 18 amino acids. V was pared by 0 bases and J by 0 bases, with 6 bases of the junction left unmatched. CDR3 sequence: CATSRDRGLFATNEKLFF. CDR3 in DNA: TGTGCCACCAGCAGAGACAGGGGGCTGTTTGCAACTAATGAAAAACTGTTTTTT.

This rearrangement joins TRBV2 to TRBJ2-7, with 9 bases aligning to TRBD1. CDR3 length: 13 amino acids. The V gene's germline CDR1 is SNHLY and CDR2 FYNNEI. The V and J ends lost 7 bases and 8 bases, in that order; junction bases with no gene match: 9. This CDR3 is CASTPGTGRKQYF. CDR3 nucleotide sequence: TGTGCCAGCACCCCCGGGACAGGGAGGAAGCAGTACTTC.

The chain is built from TRBV24-1 and TRBJ2-3; D is uncertain. The CDR3 runs 13 residues. Trimming removed 3 bases from V and 5 bases from J, with 8 bases in between. CDR1 KGHDR and CDR2 SFDVKD come from the germline V gene. The DNA of the CDR3 is TGTGCCACCAGTGATCCCCCTCTAGATACGCAGTATTTT. It is translated as CATSDPPLDTQYF.

The chain's CDR3 is CASSEGHRNTEAFF. CDR3 DNA: TGTGCCAGCAGCGAGGGACACAGGAACACTGAAGCTTTCTTT. The V call is TRBV9, the J call TRBJ1-1, with D perhaps TRBD1 (6 bases). V was pared by 3 bases and J by 1 base, with 10 bases between. CDR1 is SGDLS and CDR2 is YYNGEE in the germline V gene. This CDR3 is 14 amino acids long.

This clone was seen only once. The chain employs TRBV24-1 and TRBJ1-2, with 7 bases lining up with TRBD1. CDR3 length equals 13 residues. With V trimmed by 3 bases and J by 6 bases, 3 bases remained unmatched. Germline CDR1 is KGHDR and CDR2 is SFDVKD. CDR3 DNA sequence: TGTGCCACCAGTGATCCGACAGGGAATGGCTACACCTTC. Translating gives CATSDPTGNGYTF.

The V gene is TRBV12-2, the J gene TRBJ2-3; no DNA check was done on the table's D call, TRBD2. TRBV12-2 corresponds to a pseudogene. The CDR3 is 20 residues long. The CDR3 nucleotides are TGTGCAAGTCGCTTAGTAGTAATTGGCCGGGCGGGGGGGCTAAGAGATACGCAGTATTTT. It encodes CASRLVVIGRAGGLRDTQYF.

V gene TRBV19 combines with J gene TRBJ1-4, with D perhaps TRBD1 (6 bases). V was clipped by 9 bases and J by 7 bases, with 18 bases between them. The CDR3 is 14 residues long. Germline V gives CDR1 LNHDA, CDR2 SQIVND (reference sequence). The CDR3 loop reads CASLKTGYGEKLFF. CDR3 sequence (DNA): TGTGCCAGCCTAAAAACAGGGTATGGTGAAAAACTGTTTTTT.

The J gene is TRBJ1-5, the V gene TRBV5-8, with D possibly being TRBD1 (6 bases). This CDR3 is 16 amino acids long. Trimming stripped 4 bases from V and 7 bases from J, with 21 bases between. Germline CDR1 reads SGHTS; CDR2 reads YDEGEE. CDR3: CASSPYATGRGQPQHF. CDR3 DNA: TGTGCCAGCAGCCCTTATGCAACAGGGAGGGGGCAGCCCCAGCATTTT.

This clone was seen a single time. The J gene is TRBJ1-3, the V gene TRBV6-5; D is ambiguous. With 1 base removed from V and 7 bases from J, the gap between germline ends came to 14 bases. Germline CDR1 MNHEY, CDR2 SVGAGI. The CDR3 is 15 residues long. CDR3 loop: CASSYLSGKGNTIYF. The CDR3, as DNA: TGTGCCAGCAGTTACTTATCCGGGAAGGGTAACACCATATATTTT.

The chain couples TRBV7-9 to TRBJ2-1, with 11 nucleotides matching TRBD2. The ends lost 6 bases at V and 1 base at J; junction bases unmatched: 5. CDR3 length equals 16 residues. Germline V lookup: CDR1 SEHNR, CDR2 FQNEAQ (reference sequence). The chain's CDR3 is CASSSLAGDSYNEQFF. DNA for the CDR3: TGTGCCAGCAGTTCACTAGCGGGGGATTCCTACAATGAGCAGTTCTTC.

The DNA for the CDR3 is TGTGCCAGTAGTCCGACAGGGGAGACTTCACCCCTCCACTTT. Translation gives CASSPTGETSPLHF. This sequence joins TRBV19 and TRBJ1-6; 8 nucleotides agree with TRBD1. J gave up 9 bases and V 5 bases, and 6 bases lay outside the gene matches. Per the germline V gene, CDR1 is LNHDA and CDR2 is SQIVND (reference sequence). The CDR3 runs 14 residues.

The chain has TRBV19 and TRBJ1-5; D remains ambiguous. The CDR3 runs 14 residues. Trimming stripped 6 bases from V and 7 bases from J, with 16 bases between. CDR1 is LNHDA and CDR2 is SQIVND in the germline V gene (reference sequence). The chain's CDR3 is CASSGAGWGQPQHF. CDR3 coding DNA: TGTGCCAGTAGCGGAGCGGGGTGGGGACAGCCCCAGCATTTT. The full variable domain, with the rest looked up from reference TRBV19 and TRBJ1-5, is DGGITQSPKYLFRKEGQNVTLSCEQNLNHDAMYWYRQDPGQGLRLIYYSQIVNDFQKGDIAEGYSVSREKKESFPLTVTSAQKNPTAFYLCASSGAGWGQPQHFGDGTRLSIL.

The chain carries TRBV5-8 and TRBJ2-7; D gene unclear. Trimming left V 2 bases short and J 0 bases short, with 9 bases between. Germline V lookup: CDR1 SGHTS, CDR2 YDEGEE. The CDR3 is 14 amino acids. The CDR3 sequence: CASSFGVTSYEQYF. CDR3 sequence (DNA): TGTGCCAGCAGCTTCGGAGTTACCTCCTACGAGCAGTACTTC.